Below, 27 T cell receptor beta chains from the same sample are listed, as sequenced in a study of CD8+ T cells in alopecia areata. Following RNA extraction, reverse transcription yielded cDNA that acted as the sequencing template. Produced via immunoSEQ multiplex PCR; TCRdb's table is partial and in-frame only. In the table there are roughly 150,000 clones, more than 45% of which are singletons. The source material was CD4+ T cells sorted from blood. The origin of the receptors is a human donor with alopecia areata.

A few counts support this clone. The gene calls are TRBV7-9 and TRBJ2-7, with D possibly matching TRBD1 (7 bases). The CDR3 spans 13 residues. V dropped 10 bases and J dropped 5 bases, with 18 bases sitting between them. Germline values: CDR1 SEHNR, CDR2 FQNEAQ (reference sequence). The CDR3 loop is CATQAQGGHEQYF. The CDR3 DNA follows: TGTGCCACCCAAGCGCAGGGGGGCCACGAGCAGTACTTC.

This clone was counted between two and nine times. J is TRBJ2-1 and V is TRBV18; D is unresolved. The V and J ends lost 2 bases and 0 bases respectively, with 5 bases between them. The germline gives CDR1 KGHSH, CDR2 LQKENI. The CDR3 sequence is 14 residues long. The CDR3 DNA follows: TGTGCCAGCTCACCAGGGTTCTCCTACAATGAGCAGTTCTTC. Translating it yields CASSPGFSYNEQFF.

This clone was picked up a small number of times. The genes are TRBV5-1 and TRBJ2-7; D call uncertain. Trimming pared 3 bases from V and 2 bases from J, leaving 12 bases between. CDR1 is SGHRS, CDR2 YFSETQ, per germline. This CDR3 contains 14 residues. CDR3 amino acids: CASSYATKAYEQYF. The CDR3 DNA sequence: TGCGCCAGCAGCTACGCGACGAAAGCCTACGAGCAGTACTTC.

Notes on this clone: This same CDR3 is encoded by further DNA sequences in the sample. The chain joins TRBV5-1 to TRBJ2-3; D not resolved. CDR3 length: 13 amino acids. Per germline, CDR1 SGHRS and CDR2 YFSETQ. Trimming shortened V by 0 bases and J by 1 base, and 3 bases separated the two germline ends. CDR3 loop: CASSLGRTDTQYF. The CDR3, as DNA: TGCGCCAGCAGCTTGGGTCGCACAGATACGCAGTATTTT.

The chain recombines TRBV29-1 with TRBJ2-7, with 11 bases fitting TRBD2. This CDR3 is built from 14 residues. Germline V gene lookup returns CDR1 SQVTM and CDR2 ANQGSEA. Unmatched junction bases numbered 7, after V lost 4 bases and J lost 5 bases. DNA of the CDR3: TGCAGCGTTGCAACTAGCGGGAGTCCAGACGAGCAGTACTTC. Residues: CSVATSGSPDEQYF.

This clone was detected a few times. The CDR3 region has the DNA TGCAGCGTTGCCCGGCGACAGGCATCCTACGAGCAGTACTTC. Its protein product is CSVARRQASYEQYF. The gene calls are TRBV29-1 and TRBJ2-7; maybe TRBD1 (6 bases). Germline assignment: CDR1 SQVTM and CDR2 ANQGSEA. The ends were cut back, 4 bases at V and 1 base at J, with 14 bases in the middle. This CDR3 region has 14 residues.

The rearrangement joins TRBV7-9 to TRBJ2-5, with 9 bases lining up with TRBD1. CDR3 length: 15 amino acids. Germline V gene lookup returns CDR1 SEHNR and CDR2 FQNEAQ (reference sequence). With V trimmed by 4 bases and J by 2 bases, 5 bases remained unmatched. CDR3 DNA: TGTGCCAGCAGCTCGCACGGGACAGGGCAAGAGACCCAGTACTTC. Its translation is CASSSHGTGQETQYF.

The rearrangement uses TRBV7-9 and TRBJ1-4; 7 bases line up with TRBD1. Germline-derived CDR1 and CDR2 are SEHNR and FQNEAQ (reference sequence). The CDR3 loop spans 16 amino acids. V was clipped by 5 bases and J by 5 bases; unmatched bases: 11. The CDR3: CASSPARGQLNEKLFF. The CDR3, as DNA: TGTGCCAGCAGCCCCGCCCGGGGACAGTTAAATGAAAAACTGTTTTTT.

The V call is TRBV9, the J call TRBJ1-1, with 10 bases that match TRBD1. CDR1 is SGDLS, CDR2 YYNGEE, per germline. CDR3 length: 19 amino acids. V lost 0 bases, J lost 2 bases, and 13 bases stayed unmatched. CDR3 residues: CASSVGESSATGGNTEAFF. CDR3 DNA sequence: TGTGCCAGCAGCGTAGGAGAGAGCTCGGCGACAGGGGGCAACACTGAAGCTTTCTTT.

The chain links TRBV27 to TRBJ2-7; weak D call: TRBD1 (6 bases). Deletions cut 6 bases from V and 3 bases from J, with 18 bases between. CDR1 is MNHEY, CDR2 SMNVEV, per germline (reference sequence). The CDR3 has 15 amino acids. The CDR3 loop reads CASSPWWTERYEQYF. CDR3 DNA: TGTGCCAGCAGCCCCTGGTGGACAGAGCGCTACGAGCAGTACTTC.

This chain joins TRBV9 and TRBJ1-2; D not resolved. The CDR3 is 13 residues long. V gave up 0 bases and J gave up 2 bases, with 5 bases separating them. Germline CDR1 and CDR2: SGDLS and YYNGEE. The CDR3 sequence is CASSVGQNYGYTF. Here the CDR3 DNA reads TGTGCCAGCAGCGTAGGTCAGAACTATGGCTACACCTTC.

The genes are TRBV7-9 and TRBJ1-1; no clear D gene. From germline, CDR1 is SEHNR and CDR2 FQNEAQ (reference sequence). CDR3 size: 10 residues. V was trimmed by 2 bases and J by 11 bases, leaving 6 bases between them. Here the CDR3 reads CASSLIHAFF. The CDR3 DNA sequence: TGTGCCAGCAGCTTAATTCACGCTTTCTTT.

This chain links TRBV7-9 with TRBJ1-2, with a possible D match to TRBD1 (5 bases). The germline V gene has CDR1 SEHNR and CDR2 FQNEAQ (reference sequence). The CDR3 length is 15 residues. V was clipped by 1 base and J by 4 bases, with 13 bases between them. Here the CDR3 DNA reads TGTGCCAGCAGCTTAGGAGGGACGGTCGTCTATGGCTACACCTTC. Translating gives CASSLGGTVVYGYTF.

This clone came up a few times. The chain is built from TRBV29-1 and TRBJ1-2; unclear D gene. V dropped 3 bases and J dropped 0 bases, with 8 bases sitting between them. This CDR3 region has 13 residues. Germline CDR1 reads SQVTM; CDR2 reads ANQGSEA. The CDR3 loop reads CSVEVIANYGYTF. CDR3 DNA: TGCAGCGTTGAGGTGATAGCTAACTATGGCTACACCTTC.

In regard to this clone: The junction departs from the called germline gene at one end, perhaps through a read error. This rearrangement joins TRBV5-4 to TRBJ2-1; D is possibly TRBD1 (6 bases). CDR3 length equals 15 residues. CDR1 is SGHNT, CDR2 YYREEE, per germline (reference sequence). The CDR3 DNA follows: TGTGCCAGCAACTTGGTGCAGGGGACCTACAATGAGCAGTTCTTC. Amino acid sequence: CASNLVQGTYNEQFF.

The chain carries TRBV6-1 and TRBJ2-7; tentative D call: TRBD1 (5 bases). V was shortened by 7 bases and J by 7 bases, with 17 bases between the two germline ends. Per germline, CDR1 MNHNS and CDR2 SASEGT. The CDR3 is 13 amino acids. DNA for the CDR3: TGTGCCAGCATCTGGGGCAGATCTCCGGAGCAGTACTTC. It is translated as CASIWGRSPEQYF.

This clone occurred a few times. Other DNA sequences of this sample code for an identical CDR3. The chain employs TRBV2 and TRBJ2-1; 13 bases are shared with TRBD2. With V trimmed by 7 bases and J by 6 bases, 3 bases remained unmatched. The CDR3 length is 14 residues. The germline gives CDR1 SNHLY, CDR2 FYNNEI. The CDR3 loop reads CASTGLAGVNEQFF. CDR3 nucleotides: TGTGCCAGCACCGGACTAGCGGGAGTCAATGAGCAGTTCTTC.

There are a few counts of this clone. The chain links TRBV28 to TRBJ2-6; 12 positions agree with TRBD1. The trim removed 3 bases at V and 2 bases at J, leaving 8 bases unmatched. Germline-derived CDR1 and CDR2 are MDHEN and SYDVKM. The length of the CDR3 is 19 residues. CDR3 sequence: CASSFYLGQGAPGANVLTF. As DNA, the CDR3 is TGTGCCAGCAGTTTTTATCTGGGACAGGGGGCTCCTGGGGCCAACGTCCTGACTTTC.

The chain joins TRBV5-4 to TRBJ2-4; a possible D gene is TRBD2 (6 bases). Trimming removed 1 base from V and 0 bases from J, with 11 bases in between. The CDR3 extends over 16 amino acids. The germline gives CDR1 SGHNT, CDR2 YYREEE (reference sequence). The CDR3: CASSLQREIAKNIQYF. CDR3 bases: TGTGCCAGCAGCTTGCAACGGGAGATAGCCAAAAACATTCAGTACTTC.

Here the CDR3 DNA reads TGTGCCAGCAGCTTAGTTGCGAAAAACTACGAGCAGTACTTC. Translation gives CASSLVAKNYEQYF. The J gene is TRBJ2-7, the V gene TRBV7-8, with D uncertain. CDR1 and CDR2 from the germline V gene are SGHVS and FQNEAQ. The CDR3 runs 14 residues. V gave up 1 base and J gave up 3 bases, with 10 bases separating them.

This clone was detected only a few times. This rearrangement joins TRBV27 to TRBJ2-2; D not certain. The V gene's germline CDR1 is MNHEY and CDR2 SMNVEV (reference sequence). Trimming took 5 bases from V and 7 from J, leaving 8 bases between them. The CDR3 spans 12 residues. In DNA form, the CDR3 reads TGTGCCAGCAGTCTCTGGGACGGGGAGCTGTTTTTT. Protein product: CASSLWDGELFF.

The chain combines TRBV29-1 with TRBJ2-7, with D maybe TRBD2 (5 bases). The CDR3 covers 15 residues. Germline V gene lookup returns CDR1 SQVTM and CDR2 ANQGSEA. The V gene lost 2 bases and the J gene lost 5 bases, with 19 bases spanning the gap. CDR3 in amino acids: CSVEIPGGPFDEQYF. In nucleotides, the CDR3 is TGCAGCGTTGAAATCCCTGGCGGGCCTTTCGACGAGCAGTACTTC.

The V and J genes are TRBV15 and TRBJ2-3; D remains ambiguous. The CDR3 length is 13 residues. CDR1 and CDR2 from the germline V gene are LNHNV and YYDKDF (reference sequence). V was cut by 4 bases and J by 2 bases, with 7 bases left in between. CDR3 protein: CATSTRSTDTQYF. The CDR3 DNA sequence: TGTGCCACCAGCACGCGATCCACAGATACGCAGTATTTT. The full variable domain, completed using reference TRBV15 and TRBJ2-3, is DAMVIQNPRYQVTQFGKPVTLSCSQTLNHNVMYWYQQKSSQAPKLLFHYYDKDFNNEADTPDNFQSRRPNTSFCFLDIRSPGLGDTAMYLCATSTRSTDTQYFGPGTRLTVL.

The J gene is TRBJ1-1, the V gene TRBV7-9, with 11 nucleotides matching TRBD1. CDR3 length equals 14 residues. Germline V gene data show CDR1 as SEHNR and CDR2 as FQNEAQ (reference sequence). Trimming cost V 5 bases and J 6 bases; bases outside gene matches: 5. The CDR3, as DNA: TGTGCCAGCAGCCATCCGGGACAGGGGGCTGAAGCTTTCTTT. Protein product: CASSHPGQGAEAFF.

The chain carries TRBV5-1 and TRBJ2-1; 8 bases agree with TRBD1. The CDR3 has 14 amino acids. Per the germline V gene, CDR1 is SGHRS and CDR2 is YFSETQ. The trim removed 5 bases at V and 0 bases at J, leaving 1 base unmatched. CDR3 amino acids: CASRGQASYNEQFF. The CDR3 coding sequence is TGCGCCAGCAGGGGACAGGCCTCCTACAATGAGCAGTTCTTC. Full variable domain (rest looked up from reference TRBV5-1 and TRBJ2-1): KAGVTQTPRYLIKTRGQQVTLSCSPISGHRSVSWYQQTPGQGLQFLFEYFSETQRNKGNFPGRFSGRQFSNSRSEMNVSTLELGDSALYLCASRGQASYNEQFFGPGTRLTVL.

The V call is TRBV5-4, the J call TRBJ2-3; D is unresolved. Germline CDR1 reads SGHNT; CDR2 reads YYREEE (reference sequence). This CDR3 contains 13 residues. V was clipped by 7 bases and J by 6 bases, with 15 bases between them. The CDR3 reads CASEIPGGDTQYF. The CDR3 DNA sequence: TGTGCCAGCGAAATACCTGGTGGGGATACGCAGTATTTT. The full variable domain, with the rest looked up from reference TRBV5-4 and TRBJ2-3, is ETGVTQSPTHLIKTRGQQVTLRCSSQSGHNTVSWYQQALGQGPQFIFQYYREEENGRGNFPPRFSGLQFPNYSSELNVNALELDDSALYLCASEIPGGDTQYFGPGTRLTVL.

Note on this clone: One end of the junction fails to match germline, which may point to a read error. This sequence joins TRBV11-2 and TRBJ2-1; no firm D call. Germline V CDR1 and CDR2: SGHAT, FQNNGV. This CDR3 is built from 13 residues. The CDR3: CASSLEPYNEQFF. The DNA of the CDR3 is TGTGCCAGCAGCCTAGAACCGTACAATGAGCAGTTCTTC. The whole variable domain, remainder taken from reference TRBV11-2 and TRBJ2-1, is EAGVAQSPRYKIIEKRQSVAFWCNPISGHATLYWYQQILGQGPKLLIQFQNNGVVDDSQLPKDRFSAERLKGVDSTLKIQPAKLEDSAVYLCASSLEPYNEQFFGPGTRLTVL.